Sequencing of this T cell receptor beta chain was carried out in a study of T cell responses to AZD1222 COVID-19 vaccine. Overall study results and limits: Repertoire sampling happened only post peak T cell response. Donors, mostly white British, included more females; clonal diversity was possibly underestimated. At baseline, just a handful of AZD1222 recipients tested seropositive.

Repertoires were generated with immunoSEQ multiplex PCR, while TCRdb's copy carries only in-frame clones and drops some. The sample lists over 100,000 clones, about nine tenths occurring once. This clone showed up just a few times. Antigen specificity is unknown. Germline V gene lookup returns CDR1 SGDLS and CDR2 YYNGEE. The length of the CDR3 is 16 residues. V was shortened by 0 bases and J by 4 bases, with 14 bases between the two germline ends. The sequenced sample was peripheral blood, obtained on day 0 of AZD1222 vaccination. The chain combines TRBV9 with TRBJ2-1; tentative D call: TRBD1 (5 bases). The receptor comes from an adult in good health. CDR3 bases: TGTGCCAGCAGCGTAGATGGTGGGGCAGCATACAATGAGCAGTTCTTC. Translation gives CASSVDGGAAYNEQFF.